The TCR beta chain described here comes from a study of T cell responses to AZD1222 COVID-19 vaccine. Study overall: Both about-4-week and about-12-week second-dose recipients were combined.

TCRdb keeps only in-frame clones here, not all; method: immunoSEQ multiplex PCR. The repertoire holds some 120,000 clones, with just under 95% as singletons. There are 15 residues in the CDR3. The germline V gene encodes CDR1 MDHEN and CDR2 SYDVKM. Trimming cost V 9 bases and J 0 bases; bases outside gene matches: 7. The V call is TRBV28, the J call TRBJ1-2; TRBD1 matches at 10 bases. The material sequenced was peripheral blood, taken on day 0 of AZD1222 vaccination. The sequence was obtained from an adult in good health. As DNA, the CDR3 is TGTGCCAGTGTTTTCGGACAGGGGGCTAACTATGGCTACACCTTC. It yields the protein CASVFGQGANYGYTF.